This note documents a single T cell receptor (beta chain) sequence. The antigen is not known. The data were produced by immunoSEQ multiplex PCR, yet TCRdb's version contains in-frame clones alone and is incomplete. Among 45,000 or so clones listed, approximately 80% were seen once. The data are from a study of T cells in localized non-small cell lung cancer. Findings and limits, study-wide: Uninvolved adjacent lung, not tumor, had the highest T cell clonality. Of the top 100 tumor clones, median approximately 50 were in adjacent lung, over 25 among its top 100. One tumor region alone was sequenced, and heterogeneity therefore remains possible.

Unmatched junction bases numbered 10, after V lost 5 bases and J lost 0 bases. The CDR3 is made up of 17 amino acids. CDR1 MNHEY and CDR2 SMNVEV come from the germline V gene (reference sequence). This chain uses TRBV27 with TRBJ2-1, with TRBD2 matching over 7 bases. Sequences were derived from peripheral blood mononuclear cells, sampled before any cancer treatment. The sequence came from a man aged 35 to 69 with stage III lung adenocarcinoma. CDR3: CASSLGLGESSYNEQFF. The CDR3 DNA is TGTGCCAGCAGTCTCGGACTAGGTGAGAGCTCCTACAATGAGCAGTTCTTC.